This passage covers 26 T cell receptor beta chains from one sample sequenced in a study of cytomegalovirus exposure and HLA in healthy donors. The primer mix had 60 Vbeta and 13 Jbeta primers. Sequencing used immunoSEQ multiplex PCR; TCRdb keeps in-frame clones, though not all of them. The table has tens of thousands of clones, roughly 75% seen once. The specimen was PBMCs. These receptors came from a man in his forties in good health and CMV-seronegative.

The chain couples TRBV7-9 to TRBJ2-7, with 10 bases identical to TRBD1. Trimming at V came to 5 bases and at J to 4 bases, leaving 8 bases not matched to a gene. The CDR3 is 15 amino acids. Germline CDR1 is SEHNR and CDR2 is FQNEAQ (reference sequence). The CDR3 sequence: CASSPTGTGAYEQYF. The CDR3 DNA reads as TGTGCCAGCAGCCCTACCGGGACAGGGGCTTACGAGCAGTACTTC.

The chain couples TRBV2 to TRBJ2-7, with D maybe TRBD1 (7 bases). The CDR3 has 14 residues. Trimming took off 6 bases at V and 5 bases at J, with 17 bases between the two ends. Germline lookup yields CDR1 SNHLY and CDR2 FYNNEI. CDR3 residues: CASRSLTGEDEQYF. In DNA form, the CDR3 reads TGTGCCAGCAGATCTCTTACAGGGGAGGACGAGCAGTACTTC.

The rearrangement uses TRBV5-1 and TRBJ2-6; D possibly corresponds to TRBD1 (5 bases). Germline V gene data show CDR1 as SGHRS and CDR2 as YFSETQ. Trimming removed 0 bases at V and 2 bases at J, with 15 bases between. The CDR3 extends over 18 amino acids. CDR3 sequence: CASSLAGPTGTGANVLTF. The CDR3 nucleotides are TGCGCCAGCAGCTTGGCCGGACCAACAGGAACTGGGGCCAACGTCCTGACTTTC. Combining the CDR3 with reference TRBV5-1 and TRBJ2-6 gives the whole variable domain KAGVTQTPRYLIKTRGQQVTLSCSPISGHRSVSWYQQTPGQGLQFLFEYFSETQRNKGNFPGRFSGRQFSNSRSEMNVSTLELGDSALYLCASSLAGPTGTGANVLTFGAGSRLTVL.

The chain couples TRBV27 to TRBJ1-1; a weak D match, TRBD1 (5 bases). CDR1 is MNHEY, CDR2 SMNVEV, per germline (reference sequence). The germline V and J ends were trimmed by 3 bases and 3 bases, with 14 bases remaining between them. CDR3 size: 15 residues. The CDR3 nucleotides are TGTGCCAGCAGTTTTCGGGGGTCGGGGTACACTGAAGCTTTCTTT. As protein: CASSFRGSGYTEAFF.

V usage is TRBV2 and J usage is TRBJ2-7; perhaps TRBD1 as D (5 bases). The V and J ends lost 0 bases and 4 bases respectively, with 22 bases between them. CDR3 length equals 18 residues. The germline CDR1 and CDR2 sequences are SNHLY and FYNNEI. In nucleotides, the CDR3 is TGTGCCAGCAGTGAAGCGTTGGGTGAAGGTGGCAGGGAATACGAGCAGTACTTC. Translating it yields CASSEALGEGGREYEQYF.

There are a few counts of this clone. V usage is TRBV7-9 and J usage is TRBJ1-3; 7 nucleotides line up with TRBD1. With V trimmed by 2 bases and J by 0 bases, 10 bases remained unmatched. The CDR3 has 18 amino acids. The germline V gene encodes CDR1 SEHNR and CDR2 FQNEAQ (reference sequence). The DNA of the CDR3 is TGTGCCAGCAGCTTATCTCGACAGGGTTTGCCCTCTGGAAACACCATATATTTT. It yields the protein CASSLSRQGLPSGNTIYF.

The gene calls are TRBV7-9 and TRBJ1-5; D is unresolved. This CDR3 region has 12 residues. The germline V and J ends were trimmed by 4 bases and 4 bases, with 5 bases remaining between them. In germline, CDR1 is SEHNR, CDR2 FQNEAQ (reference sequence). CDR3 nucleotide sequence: TGTGCCAGCAGCTCGGGGAATCAGCCCCAGCATTTT. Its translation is CASSSGNQPQHF.

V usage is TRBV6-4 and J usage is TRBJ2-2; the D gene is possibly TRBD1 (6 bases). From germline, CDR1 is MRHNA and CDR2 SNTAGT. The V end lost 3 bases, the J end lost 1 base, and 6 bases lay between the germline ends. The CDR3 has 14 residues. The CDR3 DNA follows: TGTGCCAGCAGTGAACAGGGGAACACCGGGGAGCTGTTTTTT. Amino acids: CASSEQGNTGELFF.

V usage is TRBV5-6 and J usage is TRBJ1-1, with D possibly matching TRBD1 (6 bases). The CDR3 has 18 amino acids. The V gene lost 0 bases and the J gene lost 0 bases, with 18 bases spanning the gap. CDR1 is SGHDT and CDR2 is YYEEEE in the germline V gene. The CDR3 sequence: CASSLEGDLNGLNTEAFF. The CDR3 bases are TGTGCCAGCAGCTTGGAGGGGGATCTTAATGGCCTGAACACTGAAGCTTTCTTT.

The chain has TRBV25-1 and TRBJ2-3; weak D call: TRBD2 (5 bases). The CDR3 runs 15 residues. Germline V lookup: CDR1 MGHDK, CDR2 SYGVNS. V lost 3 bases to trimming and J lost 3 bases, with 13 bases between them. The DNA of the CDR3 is TGTGCCAGCAGTGAGCGGGCGATAGGAACAGATACGCAGTATTTT. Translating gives CASSERAIGTDTQYF.

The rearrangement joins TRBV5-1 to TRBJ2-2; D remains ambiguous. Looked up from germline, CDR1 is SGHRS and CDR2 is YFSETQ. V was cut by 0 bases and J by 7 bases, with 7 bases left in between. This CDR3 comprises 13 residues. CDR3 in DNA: TGCGCCAGCAGCTTGGACGCGTTCGGGGAGCTGTTTTTT. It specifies CASSLDAFGELFF.

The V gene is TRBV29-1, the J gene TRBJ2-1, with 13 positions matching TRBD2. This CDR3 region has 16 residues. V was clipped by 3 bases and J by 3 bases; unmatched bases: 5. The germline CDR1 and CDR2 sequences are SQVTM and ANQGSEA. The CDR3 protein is CSVDAGLAGHYNEQFF. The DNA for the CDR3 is TGCAGCGTTGACGCGGGACTAGCGGGACACTACAATGAGCAGTTCTTC.

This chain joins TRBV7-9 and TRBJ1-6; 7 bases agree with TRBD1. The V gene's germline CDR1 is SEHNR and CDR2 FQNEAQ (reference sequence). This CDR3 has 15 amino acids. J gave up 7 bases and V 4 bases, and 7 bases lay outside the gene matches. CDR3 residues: CASSSWDRSNSPLHF. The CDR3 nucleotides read TGTGCCAGCAGCTCCTGGGACAGATCAAATTCACCCCTCCACTTT.

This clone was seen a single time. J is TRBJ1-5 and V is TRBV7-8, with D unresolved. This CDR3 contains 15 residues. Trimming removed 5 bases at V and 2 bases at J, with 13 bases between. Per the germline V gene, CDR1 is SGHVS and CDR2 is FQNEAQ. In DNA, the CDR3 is TGTGCCAGCAGCCAGAGGAACGGAGGCAATCAGCCCCAGCATTTT. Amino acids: CASSQRNGGNQPQHF.

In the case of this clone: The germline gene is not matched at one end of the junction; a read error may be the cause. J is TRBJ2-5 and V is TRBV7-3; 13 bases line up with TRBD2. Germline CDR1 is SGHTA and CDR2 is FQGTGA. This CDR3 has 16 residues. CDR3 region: CASSLTGTSGKETQYF. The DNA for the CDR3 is TGTGCCAGCAGCCTAACCGGGACTAGCGGGAAAGAGACCCAGTACTTC.

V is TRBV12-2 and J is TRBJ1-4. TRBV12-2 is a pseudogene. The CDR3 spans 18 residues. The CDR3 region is CASRLGLGQKVAEEKLFF. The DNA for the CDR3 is TGTGCAAGTCGCTTAGGATTAGGCCAGAAGGTAGCTGAAGAAAAACTGTTTTTT.

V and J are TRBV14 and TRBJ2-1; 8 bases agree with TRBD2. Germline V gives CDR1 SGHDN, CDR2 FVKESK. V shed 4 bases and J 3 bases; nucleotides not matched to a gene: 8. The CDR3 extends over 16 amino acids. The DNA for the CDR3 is TGTGCCAGCAGCCGGATAGCGGGGACTAGCTACAATGAGCAGTTCTTC. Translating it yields CASSRIAGTSYNEQFF.

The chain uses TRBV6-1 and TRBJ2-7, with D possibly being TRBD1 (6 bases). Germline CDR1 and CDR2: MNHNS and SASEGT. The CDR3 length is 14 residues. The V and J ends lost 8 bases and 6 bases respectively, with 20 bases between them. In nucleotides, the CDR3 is TGTGCCAGCCACCGCTTGTCCCACAGGGCCGAGCAGTACTTC. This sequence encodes CASHRLSHRAEQYF.

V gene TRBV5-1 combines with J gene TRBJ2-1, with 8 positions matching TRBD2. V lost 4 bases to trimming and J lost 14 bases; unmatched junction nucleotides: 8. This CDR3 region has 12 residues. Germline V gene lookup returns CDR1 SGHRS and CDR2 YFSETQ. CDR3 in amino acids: CASSLIRGGEFF. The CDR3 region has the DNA TGCGCCAGCAGCCTCATTCGGGGGGGCGAGTTCTTC.

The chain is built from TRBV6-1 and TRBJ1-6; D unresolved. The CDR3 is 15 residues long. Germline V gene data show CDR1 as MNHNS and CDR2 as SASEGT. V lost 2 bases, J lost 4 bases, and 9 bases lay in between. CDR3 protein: CASSETEIYNSPLHF. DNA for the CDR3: TGTGCCAGCAGTGAAACAGAGATTTATAATTCACCCCTCCACTTT.

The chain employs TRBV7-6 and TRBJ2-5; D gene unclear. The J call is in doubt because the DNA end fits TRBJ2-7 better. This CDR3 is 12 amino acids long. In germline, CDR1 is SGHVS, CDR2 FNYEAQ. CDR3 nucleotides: TGTGCCAGCAGCTATAGGTTGGGCGAGCAGTACTTC. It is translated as CASSYRLGEQYF.

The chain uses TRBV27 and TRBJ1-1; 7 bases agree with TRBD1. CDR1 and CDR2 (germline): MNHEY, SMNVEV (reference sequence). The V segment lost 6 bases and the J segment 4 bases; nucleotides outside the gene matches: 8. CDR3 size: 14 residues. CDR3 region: CASRADRVGTEAFF. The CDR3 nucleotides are TGTGCCAGCAGAGCCGACAGGGTTGGCACTGAAGCTTTCTTT.

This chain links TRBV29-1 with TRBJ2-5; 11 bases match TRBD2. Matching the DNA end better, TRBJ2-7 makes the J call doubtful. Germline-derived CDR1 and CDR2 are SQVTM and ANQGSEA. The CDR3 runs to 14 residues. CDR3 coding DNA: TGCAGCGTTCGTAGCGGGAGGGCCAACTACGAGCAGTACTTC. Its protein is CSVRSGRANYEQYF.

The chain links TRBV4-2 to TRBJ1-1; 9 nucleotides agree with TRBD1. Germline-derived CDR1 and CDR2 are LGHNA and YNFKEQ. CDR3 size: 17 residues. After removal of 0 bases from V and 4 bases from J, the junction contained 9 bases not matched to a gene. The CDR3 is CASSQDRMGTGFTEAFF. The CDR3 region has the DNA TGTGCCAGCAGCCAAGATAGAATGGGGACAGGGTTCACTGAAGCTTTCTTT.

CDR3 sequence (DNA): TGCGCCAGCAGCTTAGGGGGACAGGGGATGGGACAGCCCCAGCATTTT. Translated: CASSLGGQGMGQPQHF. The chain couples TRBV5-1 to TRBJ1-5; TRBD1 matches at 10 bases. This CDR3 contains 16 residues. The V and J ends lost 2 bases and 7 bases, in that order; junction bases with no gene match: 9. Germline CDR1 is SGHRS and CDR2 is YFSETQ.

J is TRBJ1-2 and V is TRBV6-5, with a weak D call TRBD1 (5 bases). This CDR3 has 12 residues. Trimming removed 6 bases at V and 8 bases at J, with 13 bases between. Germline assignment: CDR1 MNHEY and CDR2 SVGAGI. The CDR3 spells CASSPAGWGYTF. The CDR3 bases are TGTGCCAGCAGCCCGGCAGGGTGGGGCTACACCTTC.